One sample yielded the 28 T cell receptor beta chains listed below, sequenced in a study of blood T cell repertoires in COVID-19. Profiled with immunoSEQ multiplex PCR; TCRdb holds only in-frame clones, not every one. Of fewer than 450,000 clones in the sample, about 91% were seen once. The sequenced sample consisted of peripheral blood. The receptor source for this set is a woman aged 45-65 years with COVID-19, enrolled during active disease.

V and J are TRBV29-1 and TRBJ2-3, with D perhaps TRBD2 (5 bases). The germline V gene has CDR1 SQVTM and CDR2 ANQGSEA. The CDR3 sequence is 16 residues long. V was shortened by 7 bases and J by 2 bases, with 22 bases between the two germline ends. The CDR3 sequence: CSARVVVASNTDTQYF. CDR3 coding DNA: TGCAGCGCCCGAGTGGTGGTAGCGAGCAACACAGATACGCAGTATTTT.

The chain joins TRBV10-3 to TRBJ1-5; 7 positions agree with TRBD1. The CDR3 sequence is 15 residues long. V lost 7 bases, J lost 0 bases, and 6 bases stayed unmatched. The germline gives CDR1 ENHRY, CDR2 SYGVKD. The CDR3: CAINRGRHSNQPQHF. CDR3 DNA sequence: TGTGCCATCAACAGGGGCCGGCATAGCAATCAGCCCCAGCATTTT.

This clone has more than one count but fewer than ten. The CDR3 loop is CASSEAEQAVGDTQYF. The DNA for the CDR3 is TGTGCCAGCAGTGAAGCTGAACAGGCGGTTGGGGATACGCAGTATTTT. This rearrangement joins TRBV6-1 to TRBJ2-3, with D tentatively TRBD1 (5 bases). V dropped 0 bases and J dropped 6 bases, with 16 bases sitting between them. The CDR3 sequence is 16 residues long. The germline V gene encodes CDR1 MNHNS and CDR2 SASEGT.

The chain employs TRBV25-1 and TRBJ2-2; D is possibly TRBD1 (6 bases). There are 15 residues in the CDR3. Germline CDR1 reads MGHDK; CDR2 reads SYGVNS. V was pared by 2 bases and J by 5 bases, with 12 bases between. As DNA, the CDR3 is TGTGCCAGCAGTGAACCGGGACAAAGAACCGGGGAGCTGTTTTTT. Amino acids: CASSEPGQRTGELFF.

The chain joins TRBV7-6 to TRBJ2-3; D possibly corresponds to TRBD2 (7 bases). Trimming took off 5 bases at V and 3 bases at J, with 15 bases between the two ends. Germline loops: CDR1 SGHVS, CDR2 FNYEAQ. This CDR3 is built from 15 residues. The CDR3 nucleotides are TGTGCCAGCAGCCTATGGGGGGGGGCTACAGATACGCAGTATTTT. Translating gives CASSLWGGATDTQYF.

V and J are TRBV19 and TRBJ2-6; TRBD2 matches at 13 bases. The CDR3 has 22 residues. Trimming cost V 7 bases and J 0 bases; bases outside gene matches: 18. Per the germline V gene, CDR1 is LNHDA and CDR2 is SQIVND (reference sequence). The CDR3 reads CASISSGTSGVMWASGANVLTF. Written as DNA, the CDR3 is TGTGCCAGTATCAGTTCCGGGACTAGCGGGGTAATGTGGGCCTCTGGGGCCAACGTCCTGACTTTC.

This clone showed up just a few times. The CDR3 nucleotides read TGCGCCAGCAGCTCCTACAGGGACCAGAACACTGAAGCTTTCTTT. The encoded protein is CASSSYRDQNTEAFF. The V call is TRBV5-1, the J call TRBJ1-1, with a possible D match to TRBD1 (6 bases). The V gene's germline CDR1 is SGHRS and CDR2 YFSETQ. The CDR3 covers 15 residues. V lost 3 bases to trimming and J lost 1 base, with 13 bases between them.

This clone was recorded once. This chain links TRBV6-5 with TRBJ1-6, with D hard to call. Looked up from germline, CDR1 is MNHEY and CDR2 is SVGAGI. V was cut by 8 bases and J by 9 bases, with 14 bases left in between. The CDR3 is made up of 13 amino acids. CDR3: CASRRVVTSPLHF. The CDR3 DNA reads TGTGCCAGCCGGAGGGTTGTTACTTCACCCCTCCACTTT.

The chain combines TRBV7-2 with TRBJ2-1; D perhaps matches TRBD2 (5 bases). Trimming removed 4 bases at V and 4 bases at J, with 14 bases between. Germline CDR1 SGHTA, CDR2 FQGNSA. This CDR3 is 15 amino acids long. The CDR3 nucleotides read TGTGCCAGCAGCTCTGAGAGGGAGTGGTACAATGAGCAGTTCTTC. Protein: CASSSEREWYNEQFF.

The chain uses TRBV18 and TRBJ1-1, with D perhaps TRBD1 (5 bases). The germline V gene encodes CDR1 KGHSH and CDR2 LQKENI. The CDR3 sequence is 12 residues long. V was cut by 6 bases and J by 7 bases, with 12 bases left in between. CDR3 loop: CASSPGGSEAFF. The CDR3 nucleotides read TGTGCCAGCTCCCCCGGGGGGAGTGAAGCTTTCTTT.

The chain couples TRBV5-5 to TRBJ2-2; 8 nucleotides match TRBD2. The CDR3 runs to 18 residues. V lost 0 bases, J lost 0 bases, and 7 bases stayed unmatched. Germline V CDR1 and CDR2: SGHKS, YYEKEE (reference sequence). CDR3 loop: CASSLVGSGGTNTGELFF. The CDR3 DNA sequence: TGTGCCAGCAGCTTGGTAGGCAGCGGGGGCACGAACACCGGGGAGCTGTTTTTT.

The chain combines TRBV30 with TRBJ2-1; 8 bases line up with TRBD1. Germline V gene lookup returns CDR1 GTSNPN and CDR2 SVGIG (reference sequence). V gave up 1 base and J gave up 6 bases; unmatched junction bases: 2. This CDR3 spans 13 amino acids. The CDR3 coding sequence is TGTGCCTGGAGTGGGGACAGGAGCAATGAGCAGTTCTTC. This gives the protein CAWSGDRSNEQFF.

V and J are TRBV12-5 and TRBJ1-1, with D possibly being TRBD1 (6 bases). Germline V gene lookup returns CDR1 LGHNT and CDR2 FRNRAP. V was pared by 0 bases and J by 6 bases, with 17 bases between. This CDR3 comprises 16 residues. Written as DNA, the CDR3 is TGTGCTAGTGGTTTGGTATATATAGGGGGTCAGGCTGAAGCTTTCTTT. Residues: CASGLVYIGGQAEAFF.

This clone has a handful of counts. The gene calls are TRBV11-1 and TRBJ2-2, with D perhaps matching TRBD1 (6 bases). Trimming shortened V by 1 base and J by 5 bases, and 8 bases separated the two germline ends. CDR3 length: 14 residues. Germline V gene data show CDR1 as SGHAT and CDR2 as FQDESV (reference sequence). The CDR3 coding sequence is TGTGCCAGCAGCTTAGATAGGGGGACCGGGGAGCTGTTTTTT. It codes for CASSLDRGTGELFF.

This rearrangement joins TRBV4-1 to TRBJ1-3; 9 bases are a match to TRBD1. The V gene's germline CDR1 is MGHRA and CDR2 YSYEKL. The CDR3 consists of 16 residues. V lost 4 bases to trimming and J lost 4 bases; unmatched junction nucleotides: 8. As DNA, the CDR3 is TGCGCCAGCAGCCGAACCACAGGGGGCTCCGGAAACACCATATATTTT. It codes for CASSRTTGGSGNTIYF.

The J gene is TRBJ1-6, the V gene TRBV6-6; D possibly corresponds to TRBD1 (5 bases). The CDR3 is 14 residues long. Trimming shortened V by 8 bases and J by 0 bases, and 8 bases separated the two germline ends. Germline CDR1 MNHNY, CDR2 SVGAGI (reference sequence). CDR3 protein: CASRQSSYNSPLHF. For the CDR3, the DNA is TGTGCCAGCCGACAGAGCTCCTATAATTCACCCCTCCACTTT.

Only one count was recorded for this clone. This CDR3 is CASSVSGQGDEQFF. The DNA for the CDR3 is TGTGCCAGCAGTGTAAGTGGACAGGGAGATGAGCAGTTCTTC. The chain couples TRBV6-4 to TRBJ2-1, with 8 bases lining up with TRBD1. The germline V gene encodes CDR1 MRHNA and CDR2 SNTAGT. J lost 8 bases, V lost 4 bases, and 7 bases had no gene match. The CDR3 extends over 14 amino acids.

This clone was detected once. V gene TRBV14 combines with J gene TRBJ1-5, with D uncertain. Germline V lookup: CDR1 SGHDN, CDR2 FVKESK. The CDR3 contains 13 residues. Trimming pared 3 bases from V and 1 base from J, leaving 4 bases between. The CDR3 region has the DNA TGTGCCAGCAGCCACGGGAGCAATCAGCCCCAGCATTTT. This sequence encodes CASSHGSNQPQHF.

The rearrangement joins TRBV28 to TRBJ1-1; D remains ambiguous. Germline assignment: CDR1 MDHEN and CDR2 SYDVKM. V shed 6 bases and J shed 8 bases, with 13 bases lying between them. The CDR3 is made up of 12 amino acids. Here the CDR3 DNA reads TGTGCCAGCAGGCGGCGCCCGGAGGAAGCTTTCTTT. Protein sequence: CASRRRPEEAFF.

The chain recombines TRBV30 with TRBJ2-6; D is perhaps TRBD1 (5 bases). The ends were cut back, 3 bases at V and 0 bases at J, with 15 bases in the middle. Germline V gene data show CDR1 as GTSNPN and CDR2 as SVGIG (reference sequence). CDR3 size: 17 residues. CDR3 loop: CAWRRTNYVSGANVLTF. The DNA of the CDR3 is TGTGCCTGGAGGAGGACAAACTACGTCTCTGGGGCCAACGTCCTGACTTTC.

V usage is TRBV19 and J usage is TRBJ2-2, with a possible D match to TRBD1 (5 bases). Germline CDR1 LNHDA, CDR2 SQIVND (reference sequence). Between the trimmed V and J ends, which lost 10 bases and 7 bases, there was a span of 13 bases. The CDR3 runs to 12 residues. The CDR3 DNA is TGTGCCACCTCAGGGTCGGACGGGGAGCTGTTTTTT. This gives the protein CATSGSDGELFF.

The chain recombines TRBV19 with TRBJ2-1; TRBD2 aligns across 11 bases. CDR3 length: 15 residues. V lost 5 bases to trimming and J lost 12 bases; unmatched junction nucleotides: 12. Per germline, CDR1 LNHDA and CDR2 SQIVND (reference sequence). The CDR3 loop is CASSWTSGSYRGQFF. The CDR3, as DNA: TGTGCCAGTAGTTGGACTAGCGGGTCTTACCGAGGGCAGTTCTTC.

In its sample, this clone was seen once. V is TRBV5-1 and J is TRBJ1-6; D is perhaps TRBD1 (6 bases). Germline CDR1 is SGHRS and CDR2 is YFSETQ. V was pared by 4 bases and J by 11 bases, with 16 bases between. This CDR3 has 14 residues. For the CDR3, the DNA is TGCGCCAGCAGCCCGGGGACATCCGATACACCCCTCCACTTT. Translation gives CASSPGTSDTPLHF.

This clone was seen once. The same CDR3 can be traced to other DNA sequences in this sample. The chain is built from TRBV6-5 and TRBJ1-1; TRBD1 matches 7 bases. The CDR3 runs 14 residues. The V segment lost 5 bases and the J segment 3 bases; nucleotides outside the gene matches: 6. Germline lookup yields CDR1 MNHEY and CDR2 SVGAGI. CDR3 in DNA: TGTGCCAGCAGTCGACAGGGATTAGACACTGAAGCTTTCTTT. As protein: CASSRQGLDTEAFF.

The chain combines TRBV9 with TRBJ2-1, with TRBD1 matching 7 bases. The V gene's germline CDR1 is SGDLS and CDR2 YYNGEE. CDR3 length equals 16 residues. Trimming at V came to 4 bases and at J to 5 bases, leaving 12 bases not matched to a gene. CDR3 sequence (DNA): TGTGCCAGCAGCTCCTCGCCGGGACAGACAAACAATGAGCAGTTCTTC. This codes for CASSSSPGQTNNEQFF.

This sequence joins TRBV5-1 and TRBJ2-7, with D uncertain. The CDR3 extends over 13 amino acids. In germline, CDR1 is SGHRS, CDR2 YFSETQ. V lost 3 bases and J 2 bases, leaving 9 bases between the germline ends. The CDR3 region is CASSWAPTYEQYF. As DNA, the CDR3 is TGCGCCAGCAGCTGGGCACCTACCTACGAGCAGTACTTC.

This clone has only a few counts. This CDR3 is also generated by other DNA sequences in the sample. The chain links TRBV7-8 to TRBJ1-6, with 7 bases lining up with TRBD1. The V and J ends lost 2 bases and 7 bases, in that order; junction bases with no gene match: 2. CDR3 length equals 14 residues. Germline V gene sequence: CDR1 SGHVS, CDR2 FQNEAQ. The CDR3 loop is CASSLQGDNSPLHF. CDR3 DNA sequence: TGTGCCAGCAGCTTACAGGGGGACAATTCACCCCTCCACTTT.

The chain is built from TRBV9 and TRBJ2-2; 9 bases match TRBD1. V shed 2 bases, J shed 4 bases, and the junction held 15 bases outside the gene matches. CDR3 size: 19 residues. CDR1 is SGDLS and CDR2 is YYNGEE in the germline V gene. The CDR3 protein is CASSVRGQGPYSGTGELFF. The DNA of the CDR3 is TGTGCCAGCAGCGTCAGGGGACAGGGACCTTACTCGGGCACCGGGGAGCTGTTTTTT.